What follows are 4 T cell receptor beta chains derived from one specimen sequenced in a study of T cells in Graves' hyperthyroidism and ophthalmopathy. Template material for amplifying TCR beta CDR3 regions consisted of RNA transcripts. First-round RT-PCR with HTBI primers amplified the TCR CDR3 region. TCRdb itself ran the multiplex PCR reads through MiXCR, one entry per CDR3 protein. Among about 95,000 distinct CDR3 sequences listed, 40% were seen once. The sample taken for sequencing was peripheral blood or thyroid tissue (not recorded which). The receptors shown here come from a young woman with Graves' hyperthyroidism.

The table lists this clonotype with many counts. CDR3 loop: CASSFPGSDSPLHF. The CDR3, as DNA: TGCGCCAGCAGCTTCCCAGGGTCTGATTCACCCCTCCACTTT. This chain joins TRBV5-1 and TRBJ1-6, with a possible D match to TRBD1 (5 bases). Germline V gene sequence: CDR1 SGHRS, CDR2 YFSETQ. Between the trimmed V and J ends, which lost 2 bases and 8 bases, there was a span of 11 bases. This CDR3 comprises 14 residues.

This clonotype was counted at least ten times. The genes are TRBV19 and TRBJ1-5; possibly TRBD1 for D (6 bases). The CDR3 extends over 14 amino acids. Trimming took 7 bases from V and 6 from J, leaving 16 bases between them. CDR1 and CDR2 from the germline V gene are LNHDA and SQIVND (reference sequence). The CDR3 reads CASTFSGAVQPQHF. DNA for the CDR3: TGTGCCAGTACGTTTTCGGGGGCGGTTCAGCCCCAGCATTTT.

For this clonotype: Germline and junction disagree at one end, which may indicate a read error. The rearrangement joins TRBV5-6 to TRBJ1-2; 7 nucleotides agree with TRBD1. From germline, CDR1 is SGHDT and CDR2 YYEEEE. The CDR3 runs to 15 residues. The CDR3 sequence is CASSLGRGGNYGYAF. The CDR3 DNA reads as TGTGCTAGCAGCTTGGGCAGGGGGGGAAACTATGGCTACGCCTTC.

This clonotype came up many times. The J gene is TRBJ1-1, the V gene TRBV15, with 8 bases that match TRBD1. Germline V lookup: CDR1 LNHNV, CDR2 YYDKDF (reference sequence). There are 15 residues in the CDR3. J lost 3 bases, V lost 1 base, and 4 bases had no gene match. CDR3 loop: CATSRGNRGDTEAFF. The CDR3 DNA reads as TGTGCCACCAGCAGAGGAAACAGGGGGGACACTGAAGCTTTCTTT.